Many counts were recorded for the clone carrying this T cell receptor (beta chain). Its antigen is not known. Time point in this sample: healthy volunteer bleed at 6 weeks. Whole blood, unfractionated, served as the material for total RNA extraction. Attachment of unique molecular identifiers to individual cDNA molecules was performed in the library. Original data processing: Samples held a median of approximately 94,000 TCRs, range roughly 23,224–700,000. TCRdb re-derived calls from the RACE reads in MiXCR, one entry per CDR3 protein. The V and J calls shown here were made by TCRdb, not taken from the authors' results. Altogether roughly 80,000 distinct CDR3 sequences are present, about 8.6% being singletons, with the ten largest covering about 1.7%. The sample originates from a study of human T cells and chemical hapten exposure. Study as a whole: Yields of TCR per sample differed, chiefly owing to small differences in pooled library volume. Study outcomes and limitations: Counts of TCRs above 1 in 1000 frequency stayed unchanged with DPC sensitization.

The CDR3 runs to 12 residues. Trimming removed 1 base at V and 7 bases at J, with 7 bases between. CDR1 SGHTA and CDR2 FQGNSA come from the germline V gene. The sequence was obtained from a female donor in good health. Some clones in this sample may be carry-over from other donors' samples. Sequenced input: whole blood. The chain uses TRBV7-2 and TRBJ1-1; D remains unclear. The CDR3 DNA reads TGTGCCAGCAGCTTAGTGGCCTTTGAAGCTTTCTTT. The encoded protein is CASSLVAFEAFF.